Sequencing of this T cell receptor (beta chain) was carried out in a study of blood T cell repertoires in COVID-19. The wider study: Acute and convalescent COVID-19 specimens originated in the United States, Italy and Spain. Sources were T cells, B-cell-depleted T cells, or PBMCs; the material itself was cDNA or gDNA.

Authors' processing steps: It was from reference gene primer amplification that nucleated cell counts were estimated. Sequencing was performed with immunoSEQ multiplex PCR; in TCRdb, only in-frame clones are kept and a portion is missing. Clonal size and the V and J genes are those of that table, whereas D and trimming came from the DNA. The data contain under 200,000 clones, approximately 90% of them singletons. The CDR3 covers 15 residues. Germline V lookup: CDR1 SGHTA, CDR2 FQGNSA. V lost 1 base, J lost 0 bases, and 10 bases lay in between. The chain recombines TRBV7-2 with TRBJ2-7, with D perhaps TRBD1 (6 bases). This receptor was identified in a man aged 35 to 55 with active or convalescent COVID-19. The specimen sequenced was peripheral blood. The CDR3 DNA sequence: TGTGCCAGCAGCTTAGGACCGACAGGCTCCTACGAGCAGTACTTC. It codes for CASSLGPTGSYEQYF.